This entry lists 9 T cell receptor beta chains sequenced from one sample in a study of monozygotic twins with inflammatory bowel disease. TCRdb re-called the 5' RACE reads and gives one entry per CDR3 protein, without DNA. This listing includes hundreds of thousands of distinct CDR3 sequences. Sample: blood. Receptors originate from a human donor with ulcerative colitis or Crohn's disease, or a healthy co-twin of an affected twin (not recorded which).

The rearrangement links TRBV24-1 to TRBJ2-2. The CDR3 runs 14 residues. Germline V lookup: CDR1 KGHDR, CDR2 SFDVKD. This CDR3 is CATSMPPDTGELFF.

The J gene is TRBJ2-3, the V gene TRBV3-1. Germline V gene sequence: CDR1 LGHDT, CDR2 YNNKEL (reference sequence). The CDR3 runs 11 residues. CDR3 residues: CASSEGDTQYF.

The gene calls are TRBV24-1 and TRBJ1-6; the D call from TCRdb, TRBD1, cannot be confirmed without DNA. This CDR3 comprises 17 residues. Germline V gene sequence: CDR1 KGHDR, CDR2 SFDVKD. The CDR3 reads CATRSLLTGTGNSPLHF.

The V gene is TRBV19, the J gene TRBJ2-7. The CDR3 is 14 amino acids. Per germline, CDR1 LNHDA and CDR2 SQIVND (reference sequence). The CDR3 here is CASSRRSYSYEQYF.

The chain combines TRBV3-1 with TRBJ1-1. The CDR3 is 15 amino acids. Per the germline V gene, CDR1 is LGHDT and CDR2 is YNNKEL (reference sequence). This chain's CDR3 is CASRRWRGPYTEAFF.

The genes are TRBV7-9 and TRBJ1-1; TCRdb reports TRBD1, a call that lacks DNA to check it against. The germline gives CDR1 SEHNR, CDR2 FQNEAQ (reference sequence). The CDR3 totals 11 residues. This CDR3 is CASGQGRRAFF.

The rearrangement joins TRBV7-2 to TRBJ1-6; TCRdb's D call, TRBD1, is unchecked because there is no DNA. Germline CDR1 SGHTA, CDR2 FQGNSA. The CDR3 spans 13 residues. CDR3 region: CASSLDSSSPLHF.

The chain employs TRBV6-2 or TRBV6-3 and TRBJ1-4; without DNA, the TCRdb call of TRBD1 cannot be checked. This CDR3 has 17 amino acids. Germline values: CDR1 MNHEY, CDR2 SVGEGT. The CDR3: CASSHPRGRPTNEKLFF.

V gene TRBV5-1 combines with J gene TRBJ2-1; TCRdb indicates TRBD2, and absent DNA this call remains unverified. The CDR3 has 16 amino acids. Germline V lookup: CDR1 SGHRS, CDR2 YFSETQ. The CDR3 protein is CASSLARREHYNEQFF.